This TCR beta chain was retrieved from a study of long-term antiretroviral therapy in people with HIV. Study findings and constraints: Clonotypes expanded prior to ART showed repertoire dominance at all sampled time points. Absence of data on ART adherence, viral resistance or therapy changes was noted.

Prior to DNA extraction, the samples held about 1-11 million cryopreserved PBMC. Researchers report immunoSEQ v3.0 was run at survey level. Measured with immunoSEQ multiplex PCR; TCRdb has only the in-frame clones, and not every one. The sample contains under 20,000 clones, approximately 81% of which appear only once. Relative to its sample, this clone is large. Its antigen remains unknown. The CDR3 contains 17 residues. In germline, CDR1 is LNHDA, CDR2 SQIVND (reference sequence). Trimming stripped 3 bases from V and 0 bases from J, with 15 bases between. This TCR came from a woman aged 45 to 65 with HIV. The genes are TRBV19 and TRBJ1-3, with D hard to call. Sequenced here: unsorted PBMCs, sampled 0.3 years after starting antiretroviral therapy. CDR3 coding DNA: TGTGCCAGTAGTATCGGAGGGAGCACGTTCTCTGGAAACACCATATATTTT. The encoded protein is CASSIGGSTFSGNTIYF.